The rows below give T cell receptor beta chains drawn from one sample of a study of shared clonotypes between healthy human individuals. Data came from immunoSEQ multiplex PCR; TCRdb stores just in-frame clones and leaves some out. Among some 2.1 million clones listed, approximately 94% were seen once. Sequenced material: naive CD8+ T cells sorted from blood. All receptors derive from a man between 18 and 29 years old in good health. CDR3s include the opening cysteine and the closing phenylalanine or tryptophan. D genes are given only for firm matches. The size entry is marked missing in some rows and otherwise reads once, few, many or a size class.

>once|14|TRBJ2-5|TRBV6-5|TRBD1
TGTGCCAGCGGACCAGGGGGTCTGGGGGAGACCCAGTACTTC
CASGPGGLGETQYF
>-|15|TRBJ2-7|TRBV30|-
TGTGCCTGGAGTGTACCCACGGGGAACACCTACGAGCAGTACTTC
CAWSVPTGNTYEQYF
>-|15|TRBJ2-1|TRBV5-6|TRBD2
TGTGCCAGCAGCGACTCTAGCGGGAGATACAATGAGCAGTTCTTC
CASSDSSGRYNEQFF
>-|15|TRBJ1-6|TRBV6-1|-
TGTGCCAGCAGTGAAACACCGAGCTATAATTCACCCCTCCACTTT
CASSETPSYNSPLHF
>-|15|TRBJ1-4|TRBV28|-
TGTGCCAGCAGTTCTCGGGTAGCCTATAATGAAAAACTGTTTTTT
CASSSRVAYNEKLFF
>-|16|TRBJ2-3|TRBV6-5|-
TGTGCCAGCAGTTACTCCGGGGGGACAGAGACAGATACGCAGTATTTT
CASSYSGGTETDTQYF
>-|15|TRBJ2-7|TRBV2|-
TGTGCCAGCAGGGGGGTGGGGTCCGCCTCCTACGAGCAGTACTTC
CASRGVGSASYEQYF
>-|14|TRBJ2-7|TRBV6-5|TRBD2
TGTGCCAGCAGTTACGTGGCGGGAGATTACGAGCAGTACTTC
CASSYVAGDYEQYF
>-|13|TRBJ2-5|TRBV4-1|-
TGCGCCAGCAGCCAATCAGGGGAAGAGACCCAGTACTTC
CASSQSGEETQYF
>-|16|TRBJ1-6|TRBV27|-
TGTGCCAGCAGTCCGATAGCGGGGGTTGGTAATTCACCCCTCCACTTT
CASSPIAGVGNSPLHF
>-|15|TRBJ1-1|TRBV7-8|-
TGTGCCAGCAGCATTGACCGGTGGCTGAACACTGAAGCTTTCTTT
CASSIDRWLNTEAFF
>-|12|TRBJ2-1|TRBV11-2|-
TGTGCCAGCAGCTTAGCTGTCAATGAGCAGTTCTTC
CASSLAVNEQFF
>few|14|TRBJ2-7|TRBV13|TRBD1
TGTGCCAGCAGCGCGCGGGACAGGGAATACGAGCAGTACTTC
CASSARDREYEQYF
>-|11|TRBJ1-2|TRBV25-1|-
TGTGCCAGCAGTGCACACTATGGCTACACCTTC
CASSAHYGYTF
>-|16|TRBJ1-1|TRBV28|-
TGTGCCAGCAAAGTTCTCACGGGAGAGGGGAACACTGAAGCTTTCTTT
CASKVLTGEGNTEAFF
>once|16|TRBJ1-1|TRBV2|TRBD1
TGTGCCAGCAGTGAGGTTCCTACAGGGGCGAACACTGAAGCTTTCTTT
CASSEVPTGANTEAFF
>many|18|TRBJ2-3|TRBV11-3|-
TGTGCCAGCAGCTTAGATCTAGTTAGCACCCCTGGGACAGATACGCAGTATTTT
CASSLDLVSTPGTDTQYF
>-|15|TRBJ1-5|TRBV9|-
TGTGCCAGCAGCGTATCGGGGGGAAGCAATCAGCCCCAGCATTTT
CASSVSGGSNQPQHF
>-|14|TRBJ1-2|TRBV28|-
TGTGCCAGCAGCGCAGGATATCGAGGGAACGGCTACACCTTC
CASSAGYRGNGYTF
>once|16|TRBJ2-1|TRBV4-1|-
TGCGCCAGCAGCCACACCCCTGATGCGGCGACTGCTGAGCAGTTCTTC
CASSHTPDAATAEQFF
>-|15|TRBJ1-3|TRBV7-6|-
TGTGCCAGCAGCTTAGGGCCTAGCTCTGGAAACACCATATATTTT
CASSLGPSSGNTIYF
>-|12|TRBJ2-1|TRBV29-1|-
TGCAGCGTAGACCGGTCGAACAATGAGCAGTTCTTC
CSVDRSNNEQFF
>-|14|TRBJ2-5|TRBV18|-
TGTGCCAGCTCAACCTCCGCGGCGGAGGAGACCCAGTACTTC
CASSTSAAEETQYF
>-|16|TRBJ2-3|TRBV7-2|TRBD1
TGTGCCAGCAGCCAAACGACAGGGGGCGTGGGAGATACGCAGTATTTT
CASSQTTGGVGDTQYF
>once|15|TRBJ1-2|TRBV5-4|TRBD1
TGTGCCAGCAGCTTGGTAACAGGGGACCCCTATGGCTACACCTTC
CASSLVTGDPYGYTF
>-|10|TRBJ2-7|TRBV5-4|-
TGTGCCCAGGAGGGGGACGAGCAGTACTTC
CAQEGDEQYF
>-|12|TRBJ2-7|TRBV27|-
TGTGCCACCGGGACATTCGCATACGAGCAGTACTTC
CATGTFAYEQYF
>-|16|TRBJ2-2|TRBV4-3|-
TGCGCCAGCAGCCAAGATGTGGGAGAGGGAACCGGGGAGCTGTTTTTT
CASSQDVGEGTGELFF
>once|13|TRBJ2-7|TRBV4-1|-
TGCGCCAGCAGCCAAGAACAGCGCGACGAGCAGTACTTC
CASSQEQRDEQYF
>-|16|TRBJ2-7|TRBV9|TRBD2
TGTGCCAGCAGCGTTAGCGGGAGTCATCCCCCCTACGAGCAGTACTTC
CASSVSGSHPPYEQYF
>-|15|TRBJ2-7|TRBV6-5|TRBD2
TGTGCCAGCAGTTACTCCGCGGGAGTGCATCCCGAGCAGTACTTC
CASSYSAGVHPEQYF
>-|17|TRBJ2-3|TRBV4-3|TRBD2
TGCGCCAGCAGCCAAGATGGAGTAGCGGGAGTTTCAGATACGCAGTATTTT
CASSQDGVAGVSDTQYF
>once|15|TRBJ2-7|TRBV6-6|-
TGTGCCAGCAGTTCCCCTACTCACCGTAGCGACGAGCAGTACTTC
CASSSPTHRSDEQYF
>-|13|TRBJ2-7|TRBV6-5|-
TGTGCCAGCAGTTACGGCAATCTGGGGGAGCAGTACTTC
CASSYGNLGEQYF
>once|15|TRBJ2-2|TRBV7-9|-
TGTGCCAGCAGCTTTAGCACCGCGAACACCGGGGAGCTGTTTTTT
CASSFSTANTGELFF
>-|15|TRBJ2-7|TRBV4-1|-
TGCGCCAGCAGCCAAGGGGAGGGGGGGCACTACGAGCAGTACTTC
CASSQGEGGHYEQYF
>-|15|TRBJ1-2|TRBV7-9|-
TGTGCCAGCAGCTTTGGGTTGGCTGATGGCTATGGCTACACCTTC
CASSFGLADGYGYTF
>-|14|TRBJ1-2|TRBV6-5|-
TGTGCCAGCAGTTACGCTGGGGGGGACTATGGCTACACCTTC
CASSYAGGDYGYTF
>-|16|TRBJ1-2|TRBV7-9|-
TGTGCCAGCAGCGCGGTGGAGGGTACCCTTAACTATGGCTACACCTTC
CASSAVEGTLNYGYTF
>-|13|TRBJ1-2|TRBV15|-
TGTGCCACCAGCAGAGCCCAGCTTCCGGGCTACACCTTC
CATSRAQLPGYTF
>-|15|TRBJ2-1|TRBV9|-
TGTGCCAGCAGCTTACCGGGAGAACAGGACAATGAGCAGTTCTTC
CASSLPGEQDNEQFF